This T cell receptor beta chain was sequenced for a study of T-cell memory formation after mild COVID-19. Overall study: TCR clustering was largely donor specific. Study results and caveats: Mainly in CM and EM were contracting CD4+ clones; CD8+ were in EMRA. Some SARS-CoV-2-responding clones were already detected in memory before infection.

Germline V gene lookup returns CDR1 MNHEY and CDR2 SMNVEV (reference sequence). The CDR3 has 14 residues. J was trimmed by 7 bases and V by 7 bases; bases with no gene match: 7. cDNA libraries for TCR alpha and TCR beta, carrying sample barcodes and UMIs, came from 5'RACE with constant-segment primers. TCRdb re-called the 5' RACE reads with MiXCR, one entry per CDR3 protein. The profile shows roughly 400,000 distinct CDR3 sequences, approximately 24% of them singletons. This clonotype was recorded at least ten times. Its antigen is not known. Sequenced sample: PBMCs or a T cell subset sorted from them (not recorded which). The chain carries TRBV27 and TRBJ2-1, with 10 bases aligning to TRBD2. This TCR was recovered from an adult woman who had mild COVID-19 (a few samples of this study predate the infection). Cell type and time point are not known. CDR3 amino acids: CASTRLAGRNEQFF. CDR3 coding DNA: TGTGCCAGCACTAGACTAGCGGGTAGGAATGAGCAGTTCTTC.